These 3 T cell receptor beta chains were sequenced from one sample in a study of T-cell memory formation after mild COVID-19. One entry per CDR3 protein results from TCRdb running MiXCR on the 5' RACE reads. The profile covers about 290,000 distinct CDR3 sequences, with more than 15% appearing a single time and roughly 23% taken by the ten largest. Input material: PBMCs or a T cell subset sorted from them (not recorded which). Every receptor here comes from a man between 18 and 29 years old who had mild COVID-19 (a few samples of this study predate the infection). Cell type and time point are not known.

As DNA, the CDR3 is TGTGCCAGCAGATCCAGTCGCATTCACGAGCAGTACGTC. Translation: CASRSSRIHEQYV. The rearrangement links TRBV5-6 to TRBJ2-7; D remains unclear. Germline-derived CDR1 and CDR2 are SGHDT and YYEEEE. CDR3 length: 13 residues. V lost 5 bases, J lost 5 bases, and 14 bases lay in between.

This clonotype was observed a few times. V is TRBV2 and J is TRBJ2-7; D is undetermined. The CDR3 is 12 residues long. Trimming removed 6 bases from V and 2 bases from J, with 8 bases in between. Germline loops: CDR1 SNHLY, CDR2 FYNNEI. The CDR3 spells CASSWNTYEQYV. The CDR3 DNA is TGTGCCAGCAGCTGGAACACCTACGAGCAGTACGTC.

This clonotype was seen once. This rearrangement joins TRBV10-3 to TRBJ1-3; D is undetermined. The V end was cut by 6 bases, the J end by 0 bases, with 6 bases between. This CDR3 is built from 13 residues. Germline V CDR1 and CDR2: ENHRY, SYGVKD. CDR3 sequence reads: CAIRENSGNTIYF. In DNA form, the CDR3 reads TGTGCCATCAGAGAGAACTCTGGAAACACCATATATTTT.